The T cell receptor beta chain described here comes from a study of blood T cell repertoires in COVID-19. Whole-study context: Sources were T cells, B-cell-depleted T cells, or PBMCs; the material itself was cDNA or gDNA.

Clones were sequenced by immunoSEQ multiplex PCR, and TCRdb holds only the in-frame ones, with some missing. The repertoire holds under 150,000 clones, with about nine tenths as singletons. This CDR3 contains 15 residues. V trimming: 5 bases; J trimming: 4 bases; junction bases outside the gene matches: 6. The germline CDR1 and CDR2 sequences are SGHTA and FQGTGA. The TCR comes from a human donor with active COVID-19. The donor label of this sample is uncertain. Material: peripheral blood. The V and J genes are TRBV7-3 and TRBJ2-3, with TRBD1 matching over 10 bases. CDR3 nucleotides: TGTGCCAGCAGCCCAGGGACAGGGGAACCAGATACGCAGTATTTT. It specifies CASSPGTGEPDTQYF.